What follows are 8 T cell receptor beta chains derived from one specimen sequenced in a study of blood T cells in healthy people across ages. Then a second PCR, running roughly 7 to 11 cycles, was carried out with a sample-barcoded 5' primer and a J-beta primer mix. TCRdb independently ran MiXCR on the 5' RACE reads; one entry per CDR3 protein. The sample holds 1.5 million to 2 million distinct CDR3 sequences, 35% to 50% seen once. Specimen: blood. Receptors were obtained from a human donor in good health.

Comments on this clonotype: One junction end does not reproduce the germline sequence, and a read error may be involved. The rearrangement links TRBV6-5 to TRBJ2-1, with 8 nucleotides matching TRBD1. Germline CDR1 is MNHEY and CDR2 is SVGAGI. This CDR3 region has 16 residues. The CDR3 bases are TGTGCCAGCAGTTACCGCAGGGGGCATTCCTGCAATGAGCAGTTCTTC. Protein product: CASSYRRGHSCNEQFF.

This clonotype was detected a few times. V is TRBV9 and J is TRBJ2-7; D is unresolved. Germline V gene lookup returns CDR1 SGDLS and CDR2 YYNGEE. V was trimmed by 0 bases and J by 3 bases, leaving 16 bases between them. The CDR3 loop spans 16 amino acids. The CDR3 DNA reads as TGTGCCAGCAGCGTAGAGGCGGCAGCAGCCAACTACGAGCAGTACTTC. Translation: CASSVEAAAANYEQYF.

This chain uses TRBV11-2 with TRBJ2-7; maybe TRBD2 (6 bases). The V gene's germline CDR1 is SGHAT and CDR2 FQNNGV. With 7 bases removed from V and 4 bases from J, the gap between germline ends came to 11 bases. The CDR3 sequence is 12 residues long. CDR3 sequence reads: CASNYGGYEQYF. CDR3 nucleotide sequence: TGTGCCAGCAACTACGGGGGATACGAGCAGTACTTC.

On this clonotype itself: At one end, the junction sequence differs from germline, possibly due to a read error. J is TRBJ1-4 and V is TRBV5-8; D is ambiguous. Germline CDR1 is SGHTS and CDR2 is YDEGEE. The CDR3 is 15 amino acids. CDR3 loop: CASSLAGRTSEKLFF. The CDR3 region has the DNA TGTGCCAGCAGCTTGGCGGGAAGAACTAGTGAAAAACTGTTTTTT.

Here the CDR3 DNA reads TGTGCCAGCAGCCCAGACCCGGGGGTCTACAATGAGCAGTTCTTC. Translation gives CASSPDPGVYNEQFF. V gene TRBV7-6 combines with J gene TRBJ2-1, with D perhaps matching TRBD2 (6 bases). CDR1 and CDR2 (germline): SGHVS, FNYEAQ. The length of the CDR3 is 15 residues. Trimming left V 5 bases short and J 3 bases short, with 14 bases between.

This clonotype was found a few times. A junction end diverges from the germline sequence, so it may reflect a read error. The chain has TRBV7-8 and TRBJ1-4; D is unclear. The V gene's germline CDR1 is SGHVS and CDR2 FQNEAQ. The CDR3 has 15 amino acids. DNA of the CDR3: TGTGCCGGCAGCTCTGTAATTGCAACTAATGAAAAACTGTTTTTT. Residues: CAGSSVIATNEKLFF.

This clonotype showed up just a few times. The chain employs TRBV7-2 and TRBJ2-7, with TRBD1 identical over 9 bases. In germline, CDR1 is SGHTA, CDR2 FQGNSA. This CDR3 spans 15 amino acids. After removal of 5 bases from V and 3 bases from J, the junction contained 8 bases not matched to a gene. CDR3 region: CASSGSGTGHYEQYF. The CDR3 DNA reads as TGTGCCAGCAGCGGCAGCGGGACAGGGCACTACGAGCAGTACTTC.

On this clonotype itself: Relative to the germline gene, one junction end is altered; a read error may explain this. The chain carries TRBV6-2 or TRBV6-3 and TRBJ2-7; D possibly uses TRBD1 or TRBD2 (5 bases each). The CDR3 spans 15 residues. Germline V CDR1 and CDR2: MNHEY, SVGEGT. This CDR3 reads CVSSYLVGTSYEQYF. CDR3 nucleotide sequence: TGTGTCAGCAGTTATCTTGTAGGGACCTCCTACGAGCAGTACTTC.